Presented here are 10 T cell receptor beta chains from one specimen sequenced in a study of T-cell memory formation after mild COVID-19. Via MiXCR, TCRdb re-called the 5' RACE reads, giving one row per CDR3 protein. Here the sample spans 400,000 or so distinct CDR3 sequences, roughly 20% being singletons. The sequenced sample consisted of PBMCs or a T cell subset sorted from them (not recorded which). The source is an adult woman who had mild COVID-19 (a few samples of this study predate the infection). Cell type and time point are not known.

This clonotype was seen only a few times. This chain links TRBV24-1 with TRBJ2-5, with 8 bases lining up with TRBD2. CDR1 and CDR2 (germline): KGHDR, SFDVKD. CDR3 length: 15 amino acids. J lost 5 bases, V lost 5 bases, and 9 bases had no gene match. CDR3: CATSGREGGRETQYF. Here the CDR3 DNA reads TGTGCCACCAGTGGCCGGGAGGGAGGACGGGAGACCCAGTACTTC.

This clonotype has only a few counts. The CDR3 DNA reads as TGCGCCAGCAGCCAAGTCGGGTCGAGATACACAGATACGCAGTATTTT. Protein product: CASSQVGSRYTDTQYF. This chain uses TRBV4-1 with TRBJ2-3; D unclear. Trimming took off 1 base at V and 2 bases at J, with 13 bases between the two ends. The germline V gene has CDR1 MGHRA and CDR2 YSYEKL. The CDR3 has 16 residues.

V is TRBV27 and J is TRBJ2-1; 9 bases agree with TRBD2. The trim removed 2 bases at V and 4 bases at J, leaving 3 bases unmatched. CDR3 length equals 15 residues. Germline CDR1 reads MNHEY; CDR2 reads SMNVEV (reference sequence). DNA of the CDR3: TGTGCCAGCAGTTTAGCGGGAGGGTGGTACAATGAGCAGTTCTTC. Protein sequence: CASSLAGGWYNEQFF.

The chain joins TRBV6-2 or TRBV6-3 to TRBJ2-1; 9 positions agree with TRBD1. The CDR3 sequence is 18 residues long. V shed 2 bases and J 1 base; nucleotides not matched to a gene: 9. Germline V gene data show CDR1 as MNHEY and CDR2 as SVGEGT. The CDR3 DNA follows: TGTGCCAGCAGTTACCGTGACAGGGGGTCAAGGTCCTACAATGAGCAGTTCTTC. Encoded protein: CASSYRDRGSRSYNEQFF.

This clonotype was seen a handful of times. The genes are TRBV10-3 and TRBJ1-4; 7 positions agree with TRBD1. V lost 10 bases, J lost 6 bases, and 11 bases stayed unmatched. CDR1 is ENHRY and CDR2 is SYGVKD in the germline V gene. This CDR3 has 14 amino acids. CDR3 in amino acids: CATDREEEDEKLFF. The CDR3 DNA follows: TGTGCCACCGACAGGGAAGAAGAGGATGAAAAACTGTTTTTT.

The chain combines TRBV6-5 with TRBJ2-7; D perhaps matches TRBD1 (6 bases). V lost 2 bases to trimming and J lost 3 bases, with 11 bases between them. The CDR3 runs to 14 residues. Germline V gives CDR1 MNHEY, CDR2 SVGAGI. The CDR3 sequence is CASSYRGTSYEQYF. The CDR3 DNA reads TGTGCCAGCAGTTACAGAGGGACAAGCTACGAGCAGTACTTC.

V and J are TRBV5-1 and TRBJ2-2; 9 bases line up with TRBD2. This CDR3 has 16 residues. V lost 4 bases, J lost 4 bases, and 8 bases stayed unmatched. CDR1 SGHRS and CDR2 YFSETQ come from the germline V gene. CDR3 sequence (DNA): TGCGCCAGCAGCCCCCGCGCGGGAGGGGGCACCGGGGAGCTGTTTTTT. As protein: CASSPRAGGGTGELFF.

This clonotype was observed at least ten times. The DNA for the CDR3 is TGTGCCAGCCTCTTAGCGGGAGCGGGAGAGACCCAGTACTTC. The encoded protein is CASLLAGAGETQYF. The chain couples TRBV12-3 or TRBV12-4 to TRBJ2-5; 9 bases fit TRBD2. Unmatched junction bases numbered 8, after V lost 8 bases and J lost 4 bases. This CDR3 has 14 residues.

This clonotype was observed a handful of times. The gene calls are TRBV9 and TRBJ2-3, with D perhaps matching TRBD2 (6 bases). The CDR3 is 15 amino acids. V lost 4 bases, J lost 0 bases, and 12 bases lay in between. The germline V gene encodes CDR1 SGDLS and CDR2 YYNGEE. This CDR3 is CASSPGRSSTDTQYF. CDR3 bases: TGTGCCAGCAGCCCCGGGAGATCTAGCACAGATACGCAGTATTTT.

This sequence joins TRBV9 and TRBJ1-2; D is uncertain. Trimming took off 0 bases at V and 2 bases at J, with 5 bases between the two ends. Germline-derived CDR1 and CDR2 are SGDLS and YYNGEE. This CDR3 comprises 13 residues. The CDR3 DNA reads as TGTGCCAGCAGCGTAGACTGGAACTATGGCTACACCTTC. It yields the protein CASSVDWNYGYTF. The full variable domain, in which reference TRBV9 and TRBJ1-2 provide the parts outside the CDR3, is DSGVTQTPKHLITATGQRVTLRCSPRSGDLSVYWYQQSLDQGLQFLIQYYNGEERAKGNILERFSAQQFPDLHSELNLSSLELGDSALYFCASSVDWNYGYTFGSGTRLTVV.